One and the same sample provided the 14 T cell receptor beta chains below, sequenced in a study of neurological immune-mediated disorders. One entry per CDR3 protein results from TCRdb running MiXCR on the 5' RACE reads. The repertoire holds 50,000 to 80,000 distinct CDR3 sequences, with nearly 3.5% as singletons. Sequenced material: PBMCs. These receptor sequences come from a man aged 40-49 years with multiple sclerosis.

This clonotype was counted at least ten times. J is TRBJ2-1 and V is TRBV5-1; a weak D match, TRBD2 (5 bases). Germline assignment: CDR1 SGHRS and CDR2 YFSETQ. Trimming removed 3 bases at V and 7 bases at J, with 17 bases between. There are 15 residues in the CDR3. DNA of the CDR3: TGCGCCAGCAGCTATGAGGGAGTCGGAGGTAATGAGCAGTTCTTC. It translates to CASSYEGVGGNEQFF.

Notes on this clonotype: A much larger clone sits a single nucleotide away, making a read error possible. This rearrangement joins TRBV12-3 or TRBV12-4 to TRBJ2-3; either TRBD1 or TRBD2 may fit D (5 bases each). V lost 5 bases to trimming and J lost 11 bases, with 11 bases between them. CDR3 length: 11 residues. CDR3 amino acids: CASSSRDQQYF. CDR3 sequence (DNA): TGTGCCAGCAGTAGCCGGGACCAGCAGTATTTT.

This clonotype showed up many times. The gene calls are TRBV12-3 or TRBV12-4 and TRBJ2-4; 10 bases map to TRBD1. The CDR3 loop spans 14 amino acids. V lost 5 bases, J lost 3 bases, and 1 base stayed unmatched. The CDR3 DNA reads as TGTGCCAGCAGTCGGGACAGGGGCAAAAACATTCAGTACTTC. As protein: CASSRDRGKNIQYF.

This clonotype has at least ten counts. J is TRBJ2-7 and V is TRBV12-3 or TRBV12-4; 9 nucleotides agree with TRBD2. The CDR3 length is 15 residues. The J segment lost 1 base and the V segment lost 5 bases, leaving 6 bases of the junction unmatched. The DNA of the CDR3 is TGTGCCAGCAGTCGCGGGGGGGCGGTTTCCTACGAGCAGTACTTC. Protein product: CASSRGGAVSYEQYF.

This clonotype was seen many times. This chain links TRBV10-3 with TRBJ1-6; 8 nucleotides match TRBD1. V lost 6 bases to trimming and J lost 7 bases; unmatched junction nucleotides: 8. The CDR3 is 15 residues long. Germline values: CDR1 ENHRY, CDR2 SYGVKD. The CDR3 region is CAIRPRGLGNSPLHF. The CDR3 coding sequence is TGTGCCATCAGACCCAGGGGGCTCGGGAATTCACCCCTCCACTTT.

This clonotype has a count of ten or more. V is TRBV5-1 and J is TRBJ2-7; D is tentatively TRBD1 or TRBD2 (5 bases each). The CDR3 totals 14 residues. CDR1 and CDR2 from the germline V gene are SGHRS and YFSETQ. The germline V and J ends were trimmed by 2 bases and 3 bases, with 12 bases remaining between them. The CDR3 protein is CASSLSGTIYEQYF. The DNA for the CDR3 is TGCGCCAGCAGCTTATCCGGGACCATCTACGAGCAGTACTTC.

This clonotype has ten or more counts. The genes are TRBV7-9 and TRBJ1-1; no clear D. The CDR3 has 15 amino acids. CDR1 is SEHNR and CDR2 is FQNEAQ in the germline V gene (reference sequence). V dropped 5 bases and J dropped 1 base, with 14 bases sitting between them. In DNA, the CDR3 is TGTGCCAGCAGCCTTTCCACGAAGGGGAACACTGAAGCTTTCTTT. It translates to CASSLSTKGNTEAFF.

This clonotype was seen ten or more times. This chain uses TRBV2 with TRBJ2-1, with D uncertain. Deletions cut 2 bases from V and 0 bases from J, with 11 bases between. Germline loops: CDR1 SNHLY, CDR2 FYNNEI. The CDR3 totals 16 residues. In DNA, the CDR3 is TGTGCCAGCAGTGAATTGCAGCCGAGCTCCTACAATGAGCAGTTCTTC. Translated, it gives CASSELQPSSYNEQFF.

This clonotype was observed many times. The gene calls are TRBV5-1 and TRBJ2-7; D remains ambiguous. Trimming removed 2 bases from V and 10 bases from J, with 13 bases in between. Germline V CDR1 and CDR2: SGHRS, YFSETQ. The CDR3 is 12 amino acids. The DNA for the CDR3 is TGCGCCAGCAGCTTTGAATGGGCAGAACAGTACTTC. Its protein product is CASSFEWAEQYF.

This clonotype has ten or more counts. This chain links TRBV25-1 with TRBJ1-4, with a weak D call TRBD1 (5 bases). Germline CDR1 is MGHDK and CDR2 is SYGVNS. CDR3 length: 15 residues. V lost 1 base and J 7 bases, leaving 13 bases between the germline ends. DNA for the CDR3: TGTGCCAGCAGTGAATGGGTCGGGACGGCTGAAAAACTGTTTTTT. It is translated as CASSEWVGTAEKLFF.

This clonotype was detected many times. The chain recombines TRBV14 with TRBJ2-7; TRBD1 agrees at 7 bases. Germline V gene lookup returns CDR1 SGHDN and CDR2 FVKESK. The CDR3 is 15 residues long. Trimming at V came to 0 bases and at J to 2 bases, leaving 4 bases not matched to a gene. The CDR3 reads CASSQDLDRTYEQYF. For the CDR3, the DNA is TGTGCCAGCAGCCAAGATCTGGACAGGACCTACGAGCAGTACTTC.

This clonotype came up a few times. The rearrangement links TRBV11-2 to TRBJ2-7, with a weak D call TRBD1 (5 bases). CDR3 size: 13 residues. V dropped 2 bases and J dropped 7 bases, with 12 bases sitting between them. Germline V CDR1 and CDR2: SGHAT, FQNNGV. The CDR3 nucleotides are TGTGCCAGCAGCTTATGGTACCGGACAGAGCAGTACTTC. This encodes CASSLWYRTEQYF.

The rearrangement uses TRBV20-1 and TRBJ2-3, with 11 bases that match TRBD2. CDR3 length equals 14 residues. Germline CDR1 and CDR2: DFQATT and SNEGSKA (reference sequence). V gave up 6 bases and J gave up 5 bases; unmatched junction bases: 7. Here the CDR3 DNA reads TGCAGTGCCAGTAATAGCGGGAGGGGAGATACGCAGTATTTT. It translates to CSASNSGRGDTQYF.

This clonotype was found many times. The genes are TRBV10-2 and TRBJ2-4; 14 bases agree with TRBD2. The CDR3 sequence is 17 residues long. With V trimmed by 7 bases and J by 1 base, 6 bases remained unmatched. The V gene's germline CDR1 is WSHSY and CDR2 SAAADI. This CDR3 reads CASKGLAGEGAKNIQYF. Here the CDR3 DNA reads TGCGCCAGCAAGGGACTAGCGGGAGAAGGGGCCAAAAACATTCAGTACTTC.